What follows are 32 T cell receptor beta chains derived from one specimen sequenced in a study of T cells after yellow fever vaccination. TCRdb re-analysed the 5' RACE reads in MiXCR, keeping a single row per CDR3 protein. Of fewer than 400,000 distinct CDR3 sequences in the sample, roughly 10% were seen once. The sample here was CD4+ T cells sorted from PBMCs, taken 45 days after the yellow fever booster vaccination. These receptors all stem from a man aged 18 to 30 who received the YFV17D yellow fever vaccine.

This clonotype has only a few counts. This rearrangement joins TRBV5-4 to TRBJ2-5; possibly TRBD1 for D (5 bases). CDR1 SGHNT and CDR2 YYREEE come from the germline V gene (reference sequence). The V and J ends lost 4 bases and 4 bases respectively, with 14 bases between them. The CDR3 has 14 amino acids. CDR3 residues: CASSLQGIGETQYF. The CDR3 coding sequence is TGTGCCAGCAGCCTGCAGGGTATTGGAGAGACCCAGTACTTC.

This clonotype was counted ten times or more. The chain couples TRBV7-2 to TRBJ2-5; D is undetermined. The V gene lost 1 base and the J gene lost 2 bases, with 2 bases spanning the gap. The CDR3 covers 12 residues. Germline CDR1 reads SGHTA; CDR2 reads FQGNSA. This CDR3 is CASSLVQETQYF. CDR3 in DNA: TGTGCCAGCAGCTTAGTACAAGAGACCCAGTACTTC.

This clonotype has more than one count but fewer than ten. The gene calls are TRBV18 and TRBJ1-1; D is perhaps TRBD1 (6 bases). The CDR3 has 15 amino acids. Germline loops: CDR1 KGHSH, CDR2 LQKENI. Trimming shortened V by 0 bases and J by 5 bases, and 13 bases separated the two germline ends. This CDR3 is CASSPPSQGGTEAFF. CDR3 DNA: TGTGCCAGCTCACCACCGTCACAGGGCGGGACTGAAGCTTTCTTT. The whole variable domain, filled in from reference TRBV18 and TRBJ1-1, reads NAGVMQNPRHLVRRRGQEARLRCSPMKGHSHVYWYRQLPEEGLKFMVYLQKENIIDESGMPKERFSAEFPKEGPSILRIQQVVRGDSAAYFCASSPPSQGGTEAFFGQGTRLTVV.

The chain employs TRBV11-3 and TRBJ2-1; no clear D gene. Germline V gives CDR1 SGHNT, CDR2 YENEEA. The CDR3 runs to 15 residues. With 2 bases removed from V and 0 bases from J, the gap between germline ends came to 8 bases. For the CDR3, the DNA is TGTGCCAGCAGCTTATCTGACGGCTCCTACAATGAGCAGTTCTTC. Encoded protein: CASSLSDGSYNEQFF.

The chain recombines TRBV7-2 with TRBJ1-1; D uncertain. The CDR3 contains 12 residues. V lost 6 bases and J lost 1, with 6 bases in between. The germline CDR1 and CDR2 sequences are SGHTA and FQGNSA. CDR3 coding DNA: TGTGCCAGCAGTAGAGAGAACACTGAAGCTTTCTTT. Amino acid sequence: CASSRENTEAFF.

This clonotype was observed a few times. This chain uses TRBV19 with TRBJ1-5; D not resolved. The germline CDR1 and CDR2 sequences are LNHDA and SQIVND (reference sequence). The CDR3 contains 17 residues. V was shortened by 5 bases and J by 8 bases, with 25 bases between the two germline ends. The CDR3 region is CASSYWYIQQRIKPQHF. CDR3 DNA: TGTGCCAGTAGTTATTGGTACATCCAGCAAAGAATCAAGCCCCAGCATTTT.

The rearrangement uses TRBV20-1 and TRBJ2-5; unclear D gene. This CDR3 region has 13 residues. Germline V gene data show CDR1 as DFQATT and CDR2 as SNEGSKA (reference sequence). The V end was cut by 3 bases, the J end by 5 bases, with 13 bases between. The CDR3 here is CSASRPSYETQYF. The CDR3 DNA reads TGCAGTGCTAGCCGGCCCAGTTATGAGACCCAGTACTTC.

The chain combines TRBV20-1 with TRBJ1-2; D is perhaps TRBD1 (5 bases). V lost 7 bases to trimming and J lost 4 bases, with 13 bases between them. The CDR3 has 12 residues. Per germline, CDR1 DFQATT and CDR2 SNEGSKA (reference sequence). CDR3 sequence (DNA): TGCAGTGTCCAGGGTATGGGCTATGGCTACACCTTC. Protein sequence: CSVQGMGYGYTF.

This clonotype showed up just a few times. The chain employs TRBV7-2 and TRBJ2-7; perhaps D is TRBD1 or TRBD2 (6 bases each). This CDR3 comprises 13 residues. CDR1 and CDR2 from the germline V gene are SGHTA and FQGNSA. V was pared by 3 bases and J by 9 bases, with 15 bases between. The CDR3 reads CASSFPQGGGQYF. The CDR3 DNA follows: TGTGCCAGCAGCTTCCCACAGGGAGGCGGGCAGTACTTC. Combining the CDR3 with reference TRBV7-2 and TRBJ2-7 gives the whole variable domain GAGVSQSPSNKVTEKGKDVELRCDPISGHTALYWYRQSLGQGLEFLIYFQGNSAPDKSGLPSDRFSAERTGGSVSTLTIQRTQQEDSAVYLCASSFPQGGGQYFGPGTRLTVT.

In DNA, the CDR3 is TGTGCCAGCTCACCACGGGCATCTCAAGAGACCCAGTACTTC. Protein sequence: CASSPRASQETQYF. This rearrangement joins TRBV18 to TRBJ2-5, with D unresolved. Trimming took off 1 base at V and 2 bases at J, with 8 bases between the two ends. The CDR3 is 14 residues long. CDR1 is KGHSH and CDR2 is LQKENI in the germline V gene.

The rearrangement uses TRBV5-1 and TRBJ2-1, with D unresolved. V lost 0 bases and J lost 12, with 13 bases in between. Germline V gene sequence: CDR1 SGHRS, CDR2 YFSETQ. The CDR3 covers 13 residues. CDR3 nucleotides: TGCGCCAGCAGCTTGGACTGGGCCACCGGGCAGTTCTTC. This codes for CASSLDWATGQFF.

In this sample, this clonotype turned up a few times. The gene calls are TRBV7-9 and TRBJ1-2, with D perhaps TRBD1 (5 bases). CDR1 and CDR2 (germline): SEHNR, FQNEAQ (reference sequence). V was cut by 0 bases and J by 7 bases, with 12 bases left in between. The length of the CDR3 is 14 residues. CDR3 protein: CASSLAGGDGGYTF. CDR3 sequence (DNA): TGTGCCAGCAGCTTAGCTGGAGGGGATGGTGGCTACACCTTC. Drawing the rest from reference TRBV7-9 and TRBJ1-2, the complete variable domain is DTGVSQNPRHKITKRGQNVTFRCDPISEHNRLYWYRQTLGQGPEFLTYFQNEAQLEKSRLLSDRFSAERPKGSFSTLEIQRTEQGDSAMYLCASSLAGGDGGYTFGSGTRLTVV.

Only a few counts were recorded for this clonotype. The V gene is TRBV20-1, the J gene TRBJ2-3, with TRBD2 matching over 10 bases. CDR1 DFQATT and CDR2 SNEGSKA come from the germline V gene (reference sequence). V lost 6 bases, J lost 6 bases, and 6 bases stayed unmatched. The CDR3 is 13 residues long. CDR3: CSATGTSEDTQYF. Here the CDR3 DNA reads TGCAGTGCGACCGGGACTAGCGAGGATACGCAGTATTTT.

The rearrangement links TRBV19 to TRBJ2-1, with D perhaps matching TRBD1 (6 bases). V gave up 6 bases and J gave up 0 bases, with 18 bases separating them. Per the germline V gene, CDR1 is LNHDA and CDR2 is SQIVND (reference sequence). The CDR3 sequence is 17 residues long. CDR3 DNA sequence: TGTGCCAGTAGCCACCAGGGGTTGGACTTCTCCTACAATGAGCAGTTCTTC. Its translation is CASSHQGLDFSYNEQFF.

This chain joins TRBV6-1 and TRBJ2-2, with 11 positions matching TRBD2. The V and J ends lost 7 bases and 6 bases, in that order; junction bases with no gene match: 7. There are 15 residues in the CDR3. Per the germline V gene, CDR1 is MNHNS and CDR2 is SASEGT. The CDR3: CASNLAGGHAGELFF. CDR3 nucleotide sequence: TGTGCCAGCAACTTAGCGGGGGGGCACGCCGGGGAGCTGTTTTTT.

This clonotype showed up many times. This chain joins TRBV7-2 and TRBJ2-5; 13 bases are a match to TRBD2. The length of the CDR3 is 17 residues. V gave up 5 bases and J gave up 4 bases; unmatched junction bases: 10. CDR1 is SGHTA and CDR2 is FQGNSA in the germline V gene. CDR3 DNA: TGTGCCAGCAGCCCCCGTGGACTAGCGGGGGTTCTAGAGACCCAGTACTTC. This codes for CASSPRGLAGVLETQYF. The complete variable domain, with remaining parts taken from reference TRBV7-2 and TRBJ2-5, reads GAGVSQSPSNKVTEKGKDVELRCDPISGHTALYWYRQSLGQGLEFLIYFQGNSAPDKSGLPSDRFSAERTGGSVSTLTIQRTQQEDSAVYLCASSPRGLAGVLETQYFGPGTRLLVL.

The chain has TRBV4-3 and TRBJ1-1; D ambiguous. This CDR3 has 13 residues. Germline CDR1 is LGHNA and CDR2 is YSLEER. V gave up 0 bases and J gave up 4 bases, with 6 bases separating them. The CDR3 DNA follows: TGCGCCAGCAGCCAAGATTACCTCACTGAAGCTTTCTTT. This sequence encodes CASSQDYLTEAFF.

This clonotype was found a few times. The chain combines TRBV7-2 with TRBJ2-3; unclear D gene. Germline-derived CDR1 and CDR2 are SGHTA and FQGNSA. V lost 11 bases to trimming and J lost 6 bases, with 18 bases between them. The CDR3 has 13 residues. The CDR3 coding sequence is TGTGCCGCGACCCCCCGGAGAGGCGATACGCAGTATTTT. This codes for CAATPRRGDTQYF.

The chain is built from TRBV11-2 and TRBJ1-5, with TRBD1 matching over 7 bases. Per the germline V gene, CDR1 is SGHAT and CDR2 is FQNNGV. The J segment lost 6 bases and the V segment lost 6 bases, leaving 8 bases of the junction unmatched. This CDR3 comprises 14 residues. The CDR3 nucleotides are TGTGCCAGCAGTTTCAGGGGGTCAGGTCAGCCCCAGCATTTT. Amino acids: CASSFRGSGQPQHF.

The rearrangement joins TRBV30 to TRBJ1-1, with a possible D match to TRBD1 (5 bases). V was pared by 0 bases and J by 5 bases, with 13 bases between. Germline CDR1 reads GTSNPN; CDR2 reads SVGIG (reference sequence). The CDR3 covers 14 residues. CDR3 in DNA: TGTGCCTGGAGTGTACGGTGGGGGGGAACTGAAGCTTTCTTT. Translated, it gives CAWSVRWGGTEAFF.

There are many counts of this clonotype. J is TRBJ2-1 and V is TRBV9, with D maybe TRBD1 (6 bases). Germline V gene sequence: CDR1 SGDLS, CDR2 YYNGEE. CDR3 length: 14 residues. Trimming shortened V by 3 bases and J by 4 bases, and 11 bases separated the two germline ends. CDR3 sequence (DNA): TGTGCCAGCAGCGCTACAGGGCCATACAATGAGCAGTTCTTC. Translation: CASSATGPYNEQFF.

The CDR3 region has the DNA TGTGCCAGCGGACAGGGGAACTATGGCTACACCTTC. Translation gives CASGQGNYGYTF. The rearrangement uses TRBV12-3 or TRBV12-4 and TRBJ1-2; 9 positions match TRBD1. This CDR3 has 12 amino acids. V shed 8 bases, J shed 2 bases, and the junction held 0 bases outside the gene matches.

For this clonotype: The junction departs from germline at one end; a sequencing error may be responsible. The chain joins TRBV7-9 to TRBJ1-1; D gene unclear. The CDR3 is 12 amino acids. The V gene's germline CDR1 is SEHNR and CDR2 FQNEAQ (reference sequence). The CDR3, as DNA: TGTGCCAGCAGCTTAGTTGAGTTCGCGCTTGACTTT. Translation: CASSLVEFALDF.

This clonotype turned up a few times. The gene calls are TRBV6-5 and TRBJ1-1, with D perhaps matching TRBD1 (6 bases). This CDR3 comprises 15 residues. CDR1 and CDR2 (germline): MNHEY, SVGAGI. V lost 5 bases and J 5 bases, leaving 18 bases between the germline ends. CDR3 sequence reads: CASSIYGYQGTEAFF. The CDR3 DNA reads TGTGCCAGCAGTATTTACGGGTATCAGGGGACTGAAGCTTTCTTT.

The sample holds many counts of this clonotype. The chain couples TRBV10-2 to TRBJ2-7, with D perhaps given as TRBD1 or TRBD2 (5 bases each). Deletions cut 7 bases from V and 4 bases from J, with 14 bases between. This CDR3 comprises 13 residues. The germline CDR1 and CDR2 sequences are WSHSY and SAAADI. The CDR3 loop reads CASTGDPGYEQYF. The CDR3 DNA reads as TGCGCCAGCACCGGGGACCCCGGGTACGAGCAGTACTTC.

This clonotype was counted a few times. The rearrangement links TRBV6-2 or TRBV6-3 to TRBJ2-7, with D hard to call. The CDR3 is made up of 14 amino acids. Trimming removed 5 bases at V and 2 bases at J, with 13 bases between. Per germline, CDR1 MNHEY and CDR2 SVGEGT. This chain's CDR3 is CASSRAGLTYEQYV. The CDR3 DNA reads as TGTGCCAGCAGTCGGGCTGGCCTAACCTACGAGCAGTACGTC.

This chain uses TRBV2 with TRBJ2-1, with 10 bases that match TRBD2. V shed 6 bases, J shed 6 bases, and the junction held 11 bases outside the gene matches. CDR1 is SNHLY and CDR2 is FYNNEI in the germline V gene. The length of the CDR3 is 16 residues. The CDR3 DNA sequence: TGTGCCAGCAGAAGTCGGGGACTAGCGCGCTCCAATGAGCAGTTCTTC. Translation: CASRSRGLARSNEQFF.

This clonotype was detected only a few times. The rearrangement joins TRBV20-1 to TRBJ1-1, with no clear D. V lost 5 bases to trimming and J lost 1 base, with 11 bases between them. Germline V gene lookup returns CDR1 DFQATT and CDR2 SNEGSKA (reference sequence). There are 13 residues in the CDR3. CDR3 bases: TGCAGTGCTGATCGAAGTTCGAACACTGAAGCTTTCTTT. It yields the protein CSADRSSNTEAFF.

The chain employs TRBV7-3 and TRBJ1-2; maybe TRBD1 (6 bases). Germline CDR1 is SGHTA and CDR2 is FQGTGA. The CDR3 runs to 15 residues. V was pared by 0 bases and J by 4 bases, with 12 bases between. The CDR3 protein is CASSLTPDRRYGYTF. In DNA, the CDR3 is TGTGCCAGCAGCTTAACGCCGGACAGACGCTATGGCTACACCTTC.

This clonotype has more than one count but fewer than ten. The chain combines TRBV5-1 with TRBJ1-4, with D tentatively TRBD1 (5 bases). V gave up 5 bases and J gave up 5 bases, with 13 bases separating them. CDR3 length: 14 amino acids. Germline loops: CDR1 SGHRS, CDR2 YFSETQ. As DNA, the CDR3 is TGCGCCAGCAGTGCGGGGCAGAGAAATGAAAAACTGTTTTTT. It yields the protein CASSAGQRNEKLFF.

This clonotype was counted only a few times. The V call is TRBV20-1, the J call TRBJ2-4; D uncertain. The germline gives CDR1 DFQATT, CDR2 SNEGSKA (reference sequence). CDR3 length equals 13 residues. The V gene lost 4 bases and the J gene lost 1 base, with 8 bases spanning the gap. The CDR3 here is CSATLPAKNIQYF. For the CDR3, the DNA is TGCAGTGCTACCCTCCCGGCCAAAAACATTCAGTACTTC.

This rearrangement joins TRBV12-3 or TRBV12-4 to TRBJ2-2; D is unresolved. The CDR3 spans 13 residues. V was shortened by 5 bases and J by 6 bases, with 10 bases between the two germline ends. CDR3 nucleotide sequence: TGTGCCAGCAGTAATCGGCGCCCCGGGGAGCTGTTTTTT. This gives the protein CASSNRRPGELFF.